This T cell receptor (beta chain) was documented in a study of blood T cells in healthy people across ages. Germline V gene sequence: CDR1 LGHDT, CDR2 YNNKEL (reference sequence). CDR3 length: 14 residues. Trimming removed 2 bases from V and 5 bases from J, with 12 bases in between. A second PCR of 7 to 11 cycles used a sample-barcoded 5' primer and a J-beta primer mix. TCRdb reanalysed the 5' RACE reads using MiXCR and keeps one entry per CDR3 protein. The table has about 1,400,000 distinct CDR3 sequences, about 40% seen once. As to this clonotype: Its cognate antigen is unknown.

Findings and caveats of the study: Researchers report that TCR beta diversity correlated strongly with naive T cell percentage.

Material for sequencing was blood. The receptor comes from a woman aged 18 to 35 in good health. V is TRBV3-1 and J is TRBJ2-5, with D possibly TRBD1 on 6 matching bases. In DNA form, the CDR3 reads TGTGCCAGCAGCCAAAGGGGGATGCGGGAGACCCAGTACTTC. It encodes CASSQRGMRETQYF.